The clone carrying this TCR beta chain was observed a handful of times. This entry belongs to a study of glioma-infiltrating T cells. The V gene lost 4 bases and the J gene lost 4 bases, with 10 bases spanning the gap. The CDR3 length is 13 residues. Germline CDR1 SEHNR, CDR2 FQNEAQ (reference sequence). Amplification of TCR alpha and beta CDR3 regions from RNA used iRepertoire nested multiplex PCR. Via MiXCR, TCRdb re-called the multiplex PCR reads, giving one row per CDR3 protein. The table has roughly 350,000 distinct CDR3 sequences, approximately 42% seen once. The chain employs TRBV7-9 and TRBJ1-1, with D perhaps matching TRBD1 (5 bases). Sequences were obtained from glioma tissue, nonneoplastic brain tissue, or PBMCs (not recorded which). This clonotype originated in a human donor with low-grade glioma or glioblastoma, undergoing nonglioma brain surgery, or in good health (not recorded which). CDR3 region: CASSWGGSTEAFF. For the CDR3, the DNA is TGTGCCAGCAGCTGGGGGGGGTCCACTGAAGCTTTCTTT. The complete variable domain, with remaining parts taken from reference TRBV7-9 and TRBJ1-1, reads DTGVSQNPRHKITKRGQNVTFRCDPISEHNRLYWYRQTLGQGPEFLTYFQNEAQLEKSRLLSDRFSAERPKGSFSTLEIQRTEQGDSAMYLCASSWGGSTEAFFGQGTRLTVV.